This entry features one TCR beta chain sequence. Its antigen remains unidentified. This CDR3 contains 15 residues. The germline gives CDR1 SGHDN, CDR2 FVKESK. The V end lost 4 bases, the J end lost 4 bases, and 13 bases lay between the germline ends. This record belongs to a study of cytomegalovirus exposure and HLA in healthy donors. Regarding the study as a whole: Rarity characterized most TCR sequences, yet some public TCRs appeared in many donors. In a later analysis, several top co-occurrence clusters appeared linked to parvovirus B19, influenza, CMV and Epstein-Barr virus.

It was with 60 Vbeta and 13 Jbeta primers that the PCR ran. Generated by immunoSEQ multiplex PCR, the TCRdb table keeps only in-frame clones and is missing some. Of about 240,000 clones in the sample, roughly 85% are singletons; the top ten hold about 0.22%. The sequenced sample consisted of PBMCs. The sequence was obtained from a girl aged 2 to 10 in good health and CMV-seronegative. This chain connects TRBV14 to TRBJ2-2; possibly TRBD1 for D (7 bases). CDR3 coding DNA: TGTGCCAGCAGCCCCGCGCAGGGGGGCACCGGGGAGCTGTTTTTT. Protein: CASSPAQGGTGELFF.